The rows below give T cell receptor beta chains drawn from one sample of a study of T cells in Graves' hyperthyroidism and ophthalmopathy. TCRdb redid the calling of the multiplex PCR reads with MiXCR, one entry per CDR3 protein. The sample has around 100,000 distinct CDR3 sequences, 47% seen once. Input material: blood. The receptors were gathered from a man in his forties or fifties with Graves' hyperthyroidism. Both conserved end residues are part of each CDR3. Fields, in order: V gene, D gene, J gene, clone size, CDR3 protein, CDR3 DNA. D genes are given only for firm matches. Only part of the rows carry a size: once, few, many, or a class if the clone is expanded.

v_call: TRBV6-1
d_call: -
j_call: TRBJ2-3
clone_size: -
cdr3_aa: CASSEGGGGPTDTQYF
cdr3_nt: TGTGCCAGCAGTGAAGGAGGAGGGGGACCCACAGATACGCAGTATTTT

v_call: TRBV20-1
d_call: TRBD2
j_call: TRBJ2-1
clone_size: many
cdr3_aa: CSAFRLAGGGYNEQFF
cdr3_nt: TGCAGTGCTTTCAGACTAGCGGGAGGAGGATACAATGAGCAGTTCTTC

v_call: TRBV10-3
d_call: -
j_call: TRBJ1-4
clone_size: many
cdr3_aa: CAISESQPPNEKLFF
cdr3_nt: TGTGCCATCAGTGAGTCGCAGCCTCCTAATGAAAAACTGTTTTTT

v_call: TRBV29-1
d_call: -
j_call: TRBJ2-1
clone_size: once
cdr3_aa: CSVIQVYEQFF
cdr3_nt: TGCAGCGTCATACAGGTCTATGAGCAGTTCTTC

v_call: TRBV7-2
d_call: TRBD1
j_call: TRBJ2-1
clone_size: few
cdr3_aa: CASSLVGTGGYNEQFF
cdr3_nt: TGTGCCAGCAGCTTAGTGGGGACAGGTGGCTACAATGAGCAGTTCTTC

v_call: TRBV19
d_call: TRBD1
j_call: TRBJ2-6
clone_size: many
cdr3_aa: CASGTAPSGANVLTF
cdr3_nt: TGTGCCAGTGGGACAGCGCCCTCTGGGGCCAACGTCCTGACTTTC

v_call: TRBV19
d_call: TRBD1
j_call: TRBJ1-2
clone_size: -
cdr3_aa: CASRPGGTGAGYTF
cdr3_nt: TGTGCCAGCAGACCGGGGGGGACAGGGGCCGGCTACACCTTC

v_call: TRBV5-1
d_call: TRBD1
j_call: TRBJ1-3
clone_size: many
cdr3_aa: CASSLAEGGGNTIYF
cdr3_nt: TGCGCCAGCAGCTTGGCCGAAGGGGGCGGAAACACCATATATTTT

v_call: TRBV2
d_call: TRBD1
j_call: TRBJ2-3
clone_size: -
cdr3_aa: CASRITGVADTQYF
cdr3_nt: TGTGCCAGCAGAATTACAGGGGTCGCAGATACGCAGTATTTT

v_call: TRBV7-8
d_call: -
j_call: TRBJ2-2
clone_size: -
cdr3_aa: CASSERRTEGTGGLFF
cdr3_nt: TGTGCCAGCAGTGAACGGAGGACCGAGGGGACCGGGGGGCTGTTTTTT

v_call: TRBV2
d_call: -
j_call: TRBJ2-7
clone_size: many
cdr3_aa: CASEARANEQYF
cdr3_nt: TGTGCCAGCGAGGCCCGCGCGAACGAGCAGTACTTC

v_call: TRBV7-9
d_call: TRBD2
j_call: TRBJ2-1
clone_size: many
cdr3_aa: CASSIPSGRALNEQFF
cdr3_nt: TGTGCCAGCAGCATCCCTAGCGGGAGGGCCCTTAATGAGCAGTTCTTC

v_call: TRBV24-1
d_call: TRBD2
j_call: TRBJ2-7
clone_size: -
cdr3_aa: CATSDFVAGGGSSSYEQYF
cdr3_nt: TGTGCCACCAGTGATTTCGTAGCGGGGGGGGGCTCCAGCTCCTACGAGCAGTACTTC

v_call: TRBV7-6
d_call: TRBD1
j_call: TRBJ2-7
clone_size: many
cdr3_aa: CASSLVGGGTGGEQYF
cdr3_nt: TGTGCCAGCAGCTTAGTCGGGGGTGGGACAGGGGGAGAGCAGTACTTC

v_call: TRBV24-1
d_call: -
j_call: TRBJ1-5
clone_size: -
cdr3_aa: CATVPKMGGSNQPQHF
cdr3_nt: TGTGCCACCGTTCCCAAAATGGGGGGTAGCAATCAGCCCCAGCATTTT

v_call: TRBV7-9
d_call: TRBD1
j_call: TRBJ2-2
clone_size: -
cdr3_aa: CAWSTQGAGELFF
cdr3_nt: TGTGCCTGGAGTACCCAGGGGGCCGGGGAGCTGTTTTTT

v_call: TRBV5-6
d_call: -
j_call: TRBJ2-6
clone_size: many
cdr3_aa: CASSLGDSGANVLTF
cdr3_nt: TGTGCCAGCAGCCTGGGGGATTCTGGGGCCAACGTCCTGACTTTC

v_call: TRBV19
d_call: TRBD1
j_call: TRBJ1-2
clone_size: -
cdr3_aa: CASSTGDRGAGNTF
cdr3_nt: TGTGCCAGTAGTACGGGGGACAGGGGAGCTGGAAACACCTTC

v_call: TRBV7-9
d_call: TRBD1
j_call: TRBJ1-3
clone_size: -
cdr3_aa: CASSTGDSGNTVCF
cdr3_nt: TGTGCCAGCAGCACAGGGGACTCTGGAAACACCGTATGTTTT

v_call: TRBV20-1
d_call: -
j_call: TRBJ2-7
clone_size: few
cdr3_aa: CSVKDGLAGETMQYF
cdr3_nt: TGCAGTGTAAAGGACGGTCTAGCAGGGGAGACTATGCAGTACTTC

v_call: TRBV20-1
d_call: TRBD2
j_call: TRBJ2-1
clone_size: -
cdr3_aa: CSAERLAGGGQFF
cdr3_nt: TGCAGTGCGGAACGACTAGCGGGAGGTGGGCAGTTCTTC

v_call: TRBV7-3
d_call: -
j_call: TRBJ2-2
clone_size: many
cdr3_aa: CASSLQSGANTGELFF
cdr3_nt: TGTGCCAGCAGCTTACAGTCGGGGGCGAACACCGGGGAGCTGTTTTTT

v_call: TRBV10-3
d_call: -
j_call: TRBJ1-2
clone_size: -
cdr3_aa: CAISEGPYGYTF
cdr3_nt: TGTGCCATCAGTGAGGGGCCCTATGGCTACACCTTC

v_call: TRBV6-1
d_call: -
j_call: TRBJ2-3
clone_size: many
cdr3_aa: CASRDLGRRSTDTQYF
cdr3_nt: TGTGCCAGCAGGGACCTAGGGAGGAGAAGCACAGATACGCAGTATTTT

v_call: TRBV6-1
d_call: TRBD2
j_call: TRBJ2-1
clone_size: many
cdr3_aa: CASRTGLAAYNEQFF
cdr3_nt: TGTGCCAGCAGGACCGGACTAGCGGCTTACAATGAGCAGTTCTTC

v_call: TRBV30
d_call: -
j_call: TRBJ2-3
clone_size: few
cdr3_aa: CAWSRVAGTDTQYF
cdr3_nt: TGTGCCTGGAGTAGGGTAGCGGGCACAGATACGCAGTATTTT

v_call: TRBV20-1
d_call: -
j_call: TRBJ1-2
clone_size: many
cdr3_aa: CSARDTGSYGYTF
cdr3_nt: TGCAGTGCTAGAGATACAGGGAGCTATGGCTACACCTTC

v_call: TRBV2
d_call: TRBD2
j_call: TRBJ2-7
clone_size: -
cdr3_aa: CASRDGPGLADLREQYF
cdr3_nt: TGTGCCAGCAGGGACGGCCCGGGACTAGCGGACTTACGCGAGCAGTACTTC

v_call: TRBV20-1
d_call: TRBD2
j_call: TRBJ2-7
clone_size: many
cdr3_aa: CSASTSGDEQYF
cdr3_nt: TGCAGTGCTTCGACTAGCGGGGACGAGCAGTACTTC

v_call: TRBV6-6
d_call: TRBD2
j_call: TRBJ2-7
clone_size: many
cdr3_aa: CASSYSTPSGQEQYF
cdr3_nt: TGTGCCAGCAGTTACTCGACCCCTAGCGGGCAGGAGCAGTACTTC

v_call: TRBV12-3/TRBV12-4
d_call: TRBD1
j_call: TRBJ1-2
clone_size: many
cdr3_aa: CASRRQGNYGYTF
cdr3_nt: TGTGCCAGCAGACGACAGGGGAACTATGGCTACACCTTC

v_call: TRBV20-1
d_call: TRBD1
j_call: TRBJ1-1
clone_size: -
cdr3_aa: CSASPGTGLGTEAFF
cdr3_nt: TGCAGTGCTAGCCCTGGGACAGGGTTGGGGACTGAAGCTTTCTTT

v_call: TRBV7-2
d_call: -
j_call: TRBJ1-1
clone_size: many
cdr3_aa: CASSLRMATEAFF
cdr3_nt: TGTGCCAGCAGCCTAAGGATGGCCACTGAAGCTTTCTTT

v_call: TRBV5-1
d_call: TRBD2
j_call: TRBJ2-3
clone_size: many
cdr3_aa: CASSLGASGEDTQYF
cdr3_nt: TGCGCCAGCAGCTTGGGGGCTAGCGGGGAGGATACGCAGTATTTT

v_call: TRBV2
d_call: -
j_call: TRBJ2-7
clone_size: many
cdr3_aa: CAPPCSYEQYF
cdr3_nt: TGTGCACCTCCGTGCTCCTACGAGCAGTACTTC

v_call: TRBV7-3
d_call: -
j_call: TRBJ1-5
clone_size: many
cdr3_aa: CASSLNGDQPQHF
cdr3_nt: TGTGCCAGCAGCTTAAACGGGGACCAGCCCCAGCATTTT

v_call: TRBV7-4
d_call: -
j_call: TRBJ2-3
clone_size: once
cdr3_aa: CAIIRVTDTQYF
cdr3_nt: TGTGCCATCATCAGGGTCACAGATACGCAGTATTTT

v_call: TRBV20-1
d_call: -
j_call: TRBJ1-1
clone_size: few
cdr3_aa: CSARKAPSGNTEAFF
cdr3_nt: TGCAGTGCTAGAAAGGCCCCCTCAGGAAACACTGAAGCCTTCTTT

v_call: TRBV5-6
d_call: -
j_call: TRBJ1-6
clone_size: many
cdr3_aa: CASSLGPGTNSPLHF
cdr3_nt: TGTGCCAGCAGCTTGGGTCCGGGTACCAATTCACCCCTCCACTTT

v_call: TRBV29-1
d_call: TRBD1
j_call: TRBJ2-1
clone_size: -
cdr3_aa: CSVEALQGAGEQFF
cdr3_nt: TGCAGCGTTGAAGCCCTGCAGGGGGCGGGTGAGCAGTTCTTC

v_call: TRBV10-2
d_call: TRBD1
j_call: TRBJ2-7
clone_size: -
cdr3_aa: CASREPGQGSYEQYF
cdr3_nt: TGCGCCAGCAGGGAACCGGGACAGGGGTCCTACGAGCAGTACTTC

v_call: TRBV7-2
d_call: -
j_call: TRBJ1-5
clone_size: many
cdr3_aa: CASSLGAAINQPQHF
cdr3_nt: TGTGCCAGCAGCTTAGGGGCAGCTATCAATCAGCCCCAGCATTTT

v_call: TRBV12-3/TRBV12-4
d_call: TRBD2
j_call: TRBJ2-1
clone_size: -
cdr3_aa: CASSQTSGVGQFF
cdr3_nt: TGTGCCAGCAGCCAGACTAGCGGGGTAGGGCAGTTCTTC

v_call: TRBV19
d_call: -
j_call: TRBJ1-2
clone_size: many
cdr3_aa: CASRNANYGYTF
cdr3_nt: TGTGCCAGTAGAAACGCGAACTATGGCTACACCTTC

v_call: TRBV24-1
d_call: -
j_call: TRBJ1-1
clone_size: -
cdr3_aa: CATHPRNTEALF
cdr3_nt: TGTGCCACCCACCCCCGGAACACTGAAGCTCTCTTT

v_call: TRBV20-1
d_call: -
j_call: TRBJ2-7
clone_size: many
cdr3_aa: CSAGGMAYEQYF
cdr3_nt: TGCAGTGCTGGGGGGATGGCCTACGAGCAGTACTTC

v_call: TRBV16
d_call: -
j_call: TRBJ2-3
clone_size: many
cdr3_aa: CASSRGSGGDTQYF
cdr3_nt: TGTGCCAGCAGCCGCGGATCAGGAGGAGATACGCAGTATTTT

v_call: TRBV20-1
d_call: -
j_call: TRBJ2-2
clone_size: many
cdr3_aa: CSARNIMRGELFF
cdr3_nt: TGCAGTGCTAGAAATATTATGCGTGGGGAGCTGTTTTTT

v_call: TRBV5-4
d_call: -
j_call: TRBJ2-5
clone_size: many
cdr3_aa: CASTEGSVQETQYF
cdr3_nt: TGTGCCAGCACTGAGGGTAGCGTGCAAGAGACCCAGTACTTC

v_call: TRBV7-2
d_call: -
j_call: TRBJ2-5
clone_size: many
cdr3_aa: CASSANSVGTQYF
cdr3_nt: TGTGCCAGCAGCGCGAACAGTGTGGGGACCCAGTACTTC

v_call: TRBV28
d_call: -
j_call: TRBJ2-7
clone_size: many
cdr3_aa: CASSPIVGSPEQYF
cdr3_nt: TGTGCCAGCAGTCCTATAGTGGGGTCCCCCGAGCAGTACTTC